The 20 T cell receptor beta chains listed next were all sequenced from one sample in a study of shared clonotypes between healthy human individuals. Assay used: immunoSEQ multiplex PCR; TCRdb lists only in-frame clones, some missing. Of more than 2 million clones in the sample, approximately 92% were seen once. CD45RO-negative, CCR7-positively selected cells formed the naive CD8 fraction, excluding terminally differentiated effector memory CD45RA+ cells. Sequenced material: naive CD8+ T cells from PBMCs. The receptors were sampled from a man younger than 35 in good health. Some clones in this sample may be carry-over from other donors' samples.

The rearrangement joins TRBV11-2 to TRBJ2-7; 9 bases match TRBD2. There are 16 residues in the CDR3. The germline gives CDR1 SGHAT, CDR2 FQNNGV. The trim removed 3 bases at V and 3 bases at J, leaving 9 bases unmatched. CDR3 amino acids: CASSLGGFSGSYEQYF. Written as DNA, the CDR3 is TGTGCCAGCAGCTTGGGGGGTTTTAGCGGGAGCTACGAGCAGTACTTC.

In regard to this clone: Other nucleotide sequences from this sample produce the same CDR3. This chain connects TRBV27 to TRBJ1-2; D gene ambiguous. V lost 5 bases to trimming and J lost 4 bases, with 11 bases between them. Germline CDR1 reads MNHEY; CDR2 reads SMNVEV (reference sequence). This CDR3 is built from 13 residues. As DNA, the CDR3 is TGTGCCAGCAGTCTTAGCGGGAGCTATGGCTACACCTTC. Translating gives CASSLSGSYGYTF.

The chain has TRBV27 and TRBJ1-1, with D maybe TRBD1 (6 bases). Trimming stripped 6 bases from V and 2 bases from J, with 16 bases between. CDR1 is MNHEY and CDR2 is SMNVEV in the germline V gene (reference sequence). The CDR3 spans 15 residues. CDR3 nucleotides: TGTGCCAGCAGAGCCAGGGGAGCGGGAAACACTGAAGCTTTCTTT. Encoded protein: CASRARGAGNTEAFF.

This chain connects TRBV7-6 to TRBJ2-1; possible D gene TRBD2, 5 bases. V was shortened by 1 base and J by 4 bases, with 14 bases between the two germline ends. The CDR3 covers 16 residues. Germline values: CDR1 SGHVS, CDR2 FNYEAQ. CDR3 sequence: CASSLDPLGEYNEQFF. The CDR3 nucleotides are TGTGCCAGCAGCTTAGACCCCCTCGGGGAATACAATGAGCAGTTCTTC.

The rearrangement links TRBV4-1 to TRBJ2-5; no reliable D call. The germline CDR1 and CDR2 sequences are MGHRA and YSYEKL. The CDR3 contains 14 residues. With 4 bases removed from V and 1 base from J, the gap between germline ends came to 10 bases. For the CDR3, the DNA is TGCGCCAGCAGCCCCGTGGGTGTCCAAGAGACCCAGTACTTC. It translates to CASSPVGVQETQYF.

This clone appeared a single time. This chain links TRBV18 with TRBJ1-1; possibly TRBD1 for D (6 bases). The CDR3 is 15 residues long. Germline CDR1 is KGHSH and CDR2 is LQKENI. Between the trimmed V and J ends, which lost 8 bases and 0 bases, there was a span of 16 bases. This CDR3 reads CASATGTGLNTEAFF. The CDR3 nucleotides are TGTGCCAGCGCTACCGGAACAGGGTTGAACACTGAAGCTTTCTTT.

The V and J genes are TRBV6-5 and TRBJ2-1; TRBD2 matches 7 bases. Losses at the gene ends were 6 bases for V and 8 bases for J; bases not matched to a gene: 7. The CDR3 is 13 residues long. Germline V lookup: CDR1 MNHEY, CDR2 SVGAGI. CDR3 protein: CASSQTSFYEQFF. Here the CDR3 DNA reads TGTGCCAGCAGCCAGACTAGCTTCTATGAGCAGTTCTTC.

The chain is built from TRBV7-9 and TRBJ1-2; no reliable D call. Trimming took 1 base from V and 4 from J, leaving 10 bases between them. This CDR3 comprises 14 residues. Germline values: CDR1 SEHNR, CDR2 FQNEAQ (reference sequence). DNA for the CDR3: TGTGCCAGCAGCTTAGTTTCGGGTTTCTATGGCTACACCTTC. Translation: CASSLVSGFYGYTF.

CDR3 sequence: CASSLLRDRDEQYF. DNA of the CDR3: TGTGCCAGCAGTTTACTGCGGGACAGGGACGAGCAGTACTTC. The V gene is TRBV28, the J gene TRBJ2-7; 9 bases align to TRBD1. CDR3 length: 14 amino acids. The germline V gene encodes CDR1 MDHEN and CDR2 SYDVKM. The junction had 4 bases not matched to a gene; V was cut back by 2 bases and J by 5 bases.

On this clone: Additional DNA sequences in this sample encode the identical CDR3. The CDR3 reads CASSLTSSYNEQFF. The CDR3 DNA reads TGTGCCAGCAGTTTAACCAGCTCCTACAATGAGCAGTTCTTC. The chain joins TRBV28 to TRBJ2-1; no definite D call. V dropped 2 bases and J dropped 0 bases, with 5 bases sitting between them. The germline V gene encodes CDR1 MDHEN and CDR2 SYDVKM. This CDR3 is 14 amino acids long.

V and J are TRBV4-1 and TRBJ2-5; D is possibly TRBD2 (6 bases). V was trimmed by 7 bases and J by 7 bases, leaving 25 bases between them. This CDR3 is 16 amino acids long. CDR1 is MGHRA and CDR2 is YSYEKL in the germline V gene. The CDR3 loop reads CASNKNLAEPVRTQYF. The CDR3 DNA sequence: TGCGCCAGCAACAAAAACTTAGCGGAGCCCGTACGGACCCAGTACTTC.

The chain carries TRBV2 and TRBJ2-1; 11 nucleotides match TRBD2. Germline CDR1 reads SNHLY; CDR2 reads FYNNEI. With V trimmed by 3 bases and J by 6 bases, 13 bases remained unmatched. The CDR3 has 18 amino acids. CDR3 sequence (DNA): TGTGCCAGCAGTGATCTTACTAGCGGGAGTTCGGGCTCCAATGAGCAGTTCTTC. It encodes CASSDLTSGSSGSNEQFF.

The CDR3: CAWSGLLAEQFF. CDR3 DNA sequence: TGTGCCTGGAGTGGGTTACTGGCCGAGCAGTTCTTC. The rearrangement joins TRBV30 to TRBJ2-1, with D unresolved. The germline V gene has CDR1 GTSNPN and CDR2 SVGIG (reference sequence). This CDR3 spans 12 amino acids. Deletions cut 1 base from V and 10 bases from J, with 11 bases between.

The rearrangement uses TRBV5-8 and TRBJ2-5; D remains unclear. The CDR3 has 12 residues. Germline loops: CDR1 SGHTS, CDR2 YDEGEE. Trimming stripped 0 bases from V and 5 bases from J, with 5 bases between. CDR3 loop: CASSLEWETQYF. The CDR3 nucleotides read TGTGCCAGCAGCTTGGAGTGGGAGACCCAGTACTTC. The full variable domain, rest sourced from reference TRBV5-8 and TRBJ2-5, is EAGVTQSPTHLIKTRGQQATLRCSPISGHTSVYWYQQALGLGLQFLLWYDEGEERNRGNFPPRFSGRQFPNYSSELNVNALELEDSALYLCASSLEWETQYFGPGTRLLVL.

The CDR3 sequence: CSAETGGSGDEQFF. Written as DNA, the CDR3 is TGCAGCGCCGAAACAGGGGGCTCGGGCGATGAGCAGTTCTTC. The rearrangement joins TRBV29-1 to TRBJ2-1; 9 bases map to TRBD1. The V segment lost 7 bases and the J segment 8 bases; nucleotides outside the gene matches: 12. CDR1 is SQVTM, CDR2 ANQGSEA, per germline. This CDR3 contains 14 residues.

The CDR3 protein is CAWSVTVYEQYF. In DNA, the CDR3 is TGTGCCTGGAGTGTCACAGTCTACGAGCAGTACTTC. The chain carries TRBV30 and TRBJ2-7, with D unclear. Trimming shortened V by 0 bases and J by 3 bases, and 6 bases separated the two germline ends. Germline CDR1 is GTSNPN and CDR2 is SVGIG (reference sequence). This CDR3 has 12 amino acids.

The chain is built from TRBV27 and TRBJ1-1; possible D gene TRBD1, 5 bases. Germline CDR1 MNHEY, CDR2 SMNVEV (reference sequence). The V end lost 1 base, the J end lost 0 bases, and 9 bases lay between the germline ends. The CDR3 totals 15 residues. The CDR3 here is CASSLWGSLNTEAFF. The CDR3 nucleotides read TGTGCCAGCAGTTTATGGGGCAGTCTGAACACTGAAGCTTTCTTT.

In DNA form, the CDR3 reads TGTGCCAGCAGTTTATCAAGAGGCAGGGGCTCTGGGGCCAACGTCCTGACTTTC. It yields the protein CASSLSRGRGSGANVLTF. This sequence joins TRBV27 and TRBJ2-6; TRBD1 is a possible D gene (6 bases). The CDR3 extends over 18 amino acids. V lost 0 bases and J lost 0, with 12 bases in between. Per germline, CDR1 MNHEY and CDR2 SMNVEV (reference sequence).

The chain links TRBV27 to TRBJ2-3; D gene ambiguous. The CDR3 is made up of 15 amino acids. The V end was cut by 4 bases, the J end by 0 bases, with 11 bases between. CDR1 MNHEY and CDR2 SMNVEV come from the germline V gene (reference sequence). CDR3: CASSSLGRSTDTQYF. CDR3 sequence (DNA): TGTGCCAGCAGTTCCCTCGGCAGAAGCACAGATACGCAGTATTTT.

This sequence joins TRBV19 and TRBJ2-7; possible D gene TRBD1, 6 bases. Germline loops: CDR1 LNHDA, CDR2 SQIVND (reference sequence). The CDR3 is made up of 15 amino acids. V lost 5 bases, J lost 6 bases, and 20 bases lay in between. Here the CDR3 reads CASSPHPGQGSEQYF. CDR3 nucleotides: TGTGCCAGTAGTCCCCACCCCGGGCAGGGGAGCGAGCAGTACTTC. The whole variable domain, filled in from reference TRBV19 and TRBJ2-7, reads DGGITQSPKYLFRKEGQNVTLSCEQNLNHDAMYWYRQDPGQGLRLIYYSQIVNDFQKGDIAEGYSVSREKKESFPLTVTSAQKNPTAFYLCASSPHPGQGSEQYFGPGTRLTVT.